A single sample gave rise to the 31 T cell receptor beta chains below, sequenced in a study of metastatic and nonmetastatic thyroid tumors. No treatment of any kind had been given to any patient before thyroid surgery. TCRdb re-analyzed the PCR reads through MiXCR. The sample has about 32,000 clones; around 20% are singletons. The specimen was blood. These receptor sequences come from a female donor with papillary thyroid cancer or a benign thyroid nodule (not recorded which). Some clones in this sample may be carry-over from other donors' samples.

This clone was seen many times. The genes are TRBV19 and TRBJ2-2, with 7 nucleotides matching TRBD1. The CDR3 runs 14 residues. Germline CDR1 is LNHDA and CDR2 is SQIVND (reference sequence). Unmatched junction bases numbered 6, after V lost 7 bases and J lost 4 bases. The CDR3 region is CASTWDRITGELFF. As DNA, the CDR3 is TGTGCCAGTACTTGGGACAGAATCACCGGGGAGCTGTTTTTT.

This chain connects TRBV11-2 to TRBJ2-1; no clear D. V was pared by 1 base and J by 7 bases, with 14 bases between. Germline CDR1 is SGHAT and CDR2 is FQNNGV. There are 15 residues in the CDR3. The chain's CDR3 is CASSLGIGGPNEQFF. The CDR3 DNA reads TGTGCCAGCAGCTTAGGGATTGGTGGGCCGAATGAGCAGTTCTTC.

This clone was counted ten times or more. This may be a read error, as it is one base from a much larger clone. The same CDR3 arises from other DNA sequences in this sample as well. The chain links TRBV5-1 to TRBJ2-7; 12 positions match TRBD2. The CDR3 covers 14 residues. The V gene's germline CDR1 is SGHRS and CDR2 YFSETQ. Here the CDR3 reads CASTLAGGYVEQYF. The CDR3 DNA reads as TGCGCCAGCACGCTAGCGGGGGGGTATGTCGAGCAGTACTTT.

This clone was seen at least ten times. The chain couples TRBV10-3 to TRBJ2-1; D is possibly TRBD1 (6 bases). The germline gives CDR1 ENHRY, CDR2 SYGVKD. This CDR3 region has 12 residues. V shed 8 bases and J shed 3 bases, with 8 bases lying between them. CDR3 in amino acids: CAIQDSYNEQFF. As DNA, the CDR3 is TGTGCCATCCAGGACAGCTACAATGAGCAGTTCTTC.

This clone was counted at least ten times. The rearrangement uses TRBV28 and TRBJ1-5; 9 bases map to TRBD1. The germline V gene encodes CDR1 MDHEN and CDR2 SYDVKM. The CDR3 consists of 14 residues. J lost 7 bases, V lost 5 bases, and 6 bases had no gene match. The CDR3: CASSPWTGVQPQHF. The CDR3 DNA sequence: TGTGCCAGCAGTCCCTGGACAGGGGTACAGCCCCAGCATTTT.

This clone was observed a few times. Being one base from a much bigger clone, this may be a read error. Given the absence of the conserved phenylalanine or tryptophan at the CDR3 end, a read error is likely. The chain carries TRBV6-5 and TRBJ2-5, with D perhaps TRBD1 (7 bases). Per germline, CDR1 MNHEY and CDR2 SVGAGI. The CDR3 loop spans 14 amino acids. The CDR3 coding sequence is TGTGCCAGCGGTTACGGAGGGGGCTCAGAGACCCAGTACCTC. Encoded protein: CASGYGGGSETQYL.

This clone appeared many times. The rearrangement links TRBV6-5 to TRBJ2-1; 11 bases map to TRBD2. The CDR3 has 17 residues. Trimming cost V 4 bases and J 3 bases; bases outside gene matches: 8. Germline CDR1 is MNHEY and CDR2 is SVGAGI. CDR3 sequence (DNA): TGTGCCAGCAGTTTTCCTAGCGGGGGGAGCCTCTACAATGAGCAGTTCTTC. Translated, it gives CASSFPSGGSLYNEQFF.

The chain joins TRBV24-1 to TRBJ1-2; 7 bases line up with TRBD1. From germline, CDR1 is KGHDR and CDR2 SFDVKD. The CDR3 is 14 amino acids. V shed 1 base and J 7 bases; nucleotides not matched to a gene: 5. CDR3 loop: CATSDLGQASGYTF. In nucleotides, the CDR3 is TGTGCCACCAGTGATTTAGGACAGGCGAGTGGCTACACCTTC.

This clone was observed many times. V usage is TRBV20-1 and J usage is TRBJ2-1, with D perhaps TRBD2 (6 bases). The CDR3 has 14 amino acids. V shed 5 bases and J shed 4 bases, with 15 bases lying between them. CDR1 and CDR2 (germline): DFQATT, SNEGSKA (reference sequence). The CDR3 region has the DNA TGCAGTGCTGGACGCGGGGACCCATACAATGAGCAGTTCTTC. Translation gives CSAGRGDPYNEQFF.

This clone was counted many times. This sequence joins TRBV3-1 and TRBJ2-1, with TRBD2 matching over 8 bases. J lost 7 bases, V lost 1 base, and 12 bases had no gene match. The CDR3 totals 17 residues. Germline loops: CDR1 LGHDT, CDR2 YNNKEL (reference sequence). The CDR3 sequence is CASSQGMEGLAWNEQFF. DNA for the CDR3: TGTGCCAGCAGCCAAGGAATGGAAGGACTAGCTTGGAATGAGCAGTTCTTC.

This clone was counted at least ten times. The rearrangement links TRBV6-1 to TRBJ2-5; D might be TRBD2 (6 bases). CDR3 length: 14 residues. V was shortened by 6 bases and J by 1 base, with 12 bases between the two germline ends. The germline V gene has CDR1 MNHNS and CDR2 SASEGT. The CDR3 reads CASRGGLIQETQYF. The CDR3 DNA reads as TGTGCCAGCAGGGGGGGACTGATCCAAGAGACCCAGTACTTC.

This clone has ten or more counts. The chain couples TRBV6-1 to TRBJ1-5, with 9 bases that match TRBD1. Germline-derived CDR1 and CDR2 are MNHNS and SASEGT. The junction had 16 bases not matched to a gene; V was cut back by 11 bases and J by 5 bases. The CDR3 extends over 16 amino acids. CDR3 nucleotides: TGTGCCGTCACAGGGGGCGCGGGAAGCCCTGATCAGCCCCAGCATTTT. Its protein product is CAVTGGAGSPDQPQHF.

This chain joins TRBV25-1 and TRBJ1-1; D remains ambiguous. CDR1 and CDR2 from the germline V gene are MGHDK and SYGVNS. This CDR3 has 12 residues. The V gene lost 2 bases and the J gene lost 5 bases, with 6 bases spanning the gap. The CDR3 DNA follows: TGTGCCAGCAGTGAAAGTGGGACTGAAGCTTTCTTT. This codes for CASSESGTEAFF.

This clone was counted ten times or more. The chain has TRBV27 and TRBJ2-2; the D is unclear. With 1 base removed from V and 8 bases from J, the gap between germline ends came to 8 bases. The CDR3 is 13 amino acids. Per germline, CDR1 MNHEY and CDR2 SMNVEV (reference sequence). The CDR3 reads CASSLWSTGELFF. As DNA, the CDR3 is TGTGCCAGCAGTTTATGGTCCACAGGGGAGCTGTTTTTT.

This clone was seen at least ten times. This likely comes from a read error, as the CDR3 has no conserved phenylalanine or tryptophan at its end. V usage is TRBV4-2 and J usage is TRBJ2-3, with D possibly being TRBD1 (5 bases). V was trimmed by 4 bases and J by 1 base, leaving 15 bases between them. Per the germline V gene, CDR1 is LGHNA and CDR2 is YNFKEQ. The CDR3 loop spans 16 amino acids. The CDR3 nucleotides are TGTGCCAGCAGCCCCACAGGAAGTCTTGGCACAGATACGCAGTATTCT. This translates into CASSPTGSLGTDTQYS.

The chain links TRBV11-2 to TRBJ1-5, with 8 bases fitting TRBD1. Germline CDR1 is SGHAT and CDR2 is FQNNGV. The CDR3 spans 15 residues. Trimming removed 2 bases from V and 5 bases from J; junction bases left unmatched: 5. The CDR3 loop reads CASSLRTGFDQPQHF. In DNA form, the CDR3 reads TGTGCCAGCAGCTTAAGGACAGGGTTTGATCAGCCCCAGCATTTT.

This clone was seen repeatedly, ten times or more. V gene TRBV6-6 combines with J gene TRBJ2-7, with 8 bases lining up with TRBD1. Germline CDR1 and CDR2: MNHNY and SVGAGI (reference sequence). J lost 2 bases, V lost 3 bases, and 6 bases had no gene match. The CDR3 is 15 residues long. This chain's CDR3 is CASSYSTGGTYEQYF. The CDR3 region has the DNA TGTGCCAGCAGTTATTCTACAGGGGGAACCTACGAGCAGTACTTC.

The chain couples TRBV5-5 to TRBJ2-1, with TRBD2 matching over 12 bases. The CDR3 consists of 15 residues. CDR1 and CDR2 (germline): SGHKS, YYEKEE (reference sequence). Trimming cost V 3 bases and J 6 bases; bases outside gene matches: 4. The CDR3 protein is CASSYEGLAGNEQFF. The CDR3 DNA follows: TGTGCCAGCAGCTACGAGGGACTAGCGGGCAATGAGCAGTTCTTC.

The sample holds many counts of this clone. The chain carries TRBV18 and TRBJ1-1; D gene ambiguous. Germline lookup yields CDR1 KGHSH and CDR2 LQKENI. V was cut by 3 bases and J by 6 bases, with 14 bases left in between. The CDR3 runs 14 residues. CDR3 region: CASSPLWAGAEAFF. The CDR3 region has the DNA TGTGCCAGCTCACCTCTTTGGGCGGGCGCTGAAGCTTTCTTT.

This rearrangement joins TRBV7-9 to TRBJ2-5; D is possibly TRBD2 (5 bases). Germline CDR1 reads SEHNR; CDR2 reads FQNEAQ (reference sequence). CDR3 length: 16 residues. V dropped 2 bases and J dropped 1 base, with 14 bases sitting between them. The DNA of the CDR3 is TGTGCCAGCAGCTTATCGGGGATATTGGTCCAAGAGACCCAGTACTTC. Amino acid sequence: CASSLSGILVQETQYF.

This clone was observed at least ten times. V is TRBV13 and J is TRBJ2-3, with 9 bases lining up with TRBD1. Germline trimming cut 0 bases from V and 4 bases from J; bases unmatched to any gene: 8. CDR3 length equals 17 residues. CDR1 PRHDT and CDR2 FYEKMQ come from the germline V gene (reference sequence). CDR3 amino acids: CASSLGGGTGLSDTQYF. CDR3 coding DNA: TGTGCCAGCAGCTTAGGTGGAGGGACAGGGCTGTCAGATACGCAGTATTTT.

This clone is medium-sized by share. The DNA of the CDR3 is TGCAGTGCCGAGCCACAGAAGACAGGGAAAATTGGCTATGGCTACACCTTC. Amino acids: CSAEPQKTGKIGYGYTF. The chain joins TRBV20-1 to TRBJ1-2; TRBD1 matches 7 bases. Looked up from germline, CDR1 is DFQATT and CDR2 is SNEGSKA (reference sequence). The CDR3 sequence is 17 residues long. J gave up 4 bases and V 6 bases, and 20 bases lay outside the gene matches.

There are a few counts of this clone. J is TRBJ2-7 and V is TRBV19; 9 positions match TRBD1. The germline V gene encodes CDR1 LNHDA and CDR2 SQIVND (reference sequence). Germline trimming cut 4 bases from V and 8 bases from J; bases unmatched to any gene: 6. The CDR3 runs 13 residues. The CDR3 region has the DNA TGTGCCAGTAGTAACAGGGGGCACGGCCAGCAGTACTTC. It encodes CASSNRGHGQQYF. Full variable domain (missing parts from reference TRBV19 and TRBJ2-7): DGGITQSPKYLFRKEGQNVTLSCEQNLNHDAMYWYRQDPGQGLRLIYYSQIVNDFQKGDIAEGYSVSREKKESFPLTVTSAQKNPTAFYLCASSNRGHGQQYFGPGTRLTVT.

J is TRBJ2-2 and V is TRBV20-1; tentatively, D is TRBD2 (6 bases). The CDR3 is 14 amino acids. Germline CDR1 reads DFQATT; CDR2 reads SNEGSKA (reference sequence). V dropped 0 bases and J dropped 3 bases, with 8 bases sitting between them. This CDR3 is CSAREVADTGELFF. The CDR3 DNA sequence: TGCAGTGCTAGAGAGGTAGCGGACACCGGGGAGCTGTTTTTT.

To note about this clone: The germline gene is not matched at one end of the junction; a read error may be the cause. This chain joins TRBV12-3 or TRBV12-4 and TRBJ2-3; D unclear. This CDR3 comprises 14 residues. The CDR3 nucleotides read TGTGCCAGCAGTTCTCCCCCCGGCACTGATACGCAGAATTTT. Protein sequence: CASSSPPGTDTQNF.

This clone was counted ten times or more. This chain connects TRBV20-1 to TRBJ2-5, with D perhaps TRBD2 (6 bases). CDR3 length: 11 residues. V was trimmed by 6 bases and J by 5 bases, leaving 10 bases between them. CDR1 and CDR2 (germline): DFQATT, SNEGSKA (reference sequence). CDR3 in amino acids: CSAGGAETQYF. As DNA, the CDR3 is TGCAGTGCGGGGGGAGCGGAGACCCAGTACTTC.

This clone appeared a few times. This chain joins TRBV10-3 and TRBJ2-1; 8 bases align to TRBD2. The CDR3 has 18 amino acids. The germline gives CDR1 ENHRY, CDR2 SYGVKD. With 4 bases clipped from V and 0 bases from J, the junction kept 11 bases outside the gene matches. The chain's CDR3 is CAISAQGGGGSSYNEQFF. CDR3 nucleotide sequence: TGTGCCATCAGTGCTCAGGGCGGCGGGGGGAGCTCCTACAATGAGCAGTTCTTC.

This clone occurred many times. The chain joins TRBV6-1 to TRBJ2-1; 11 nucleotides align to TRBD2. CDR3 length: 18 residues. Trimming took 4 bases from V and 5 from J; bases not matched to a gene: 13. Germline lookup yields CDR1 MNHNS and CDR2 SASEGT. For the CDR3, the DNA is TGTGCCAGCAGTGGTCTGGGGTTTAGCGGGAGGGCCGACAATGAGCAGTTCTTC. It codes for CASSGLGFSGRADNEQFF.

This clone occurred many times. The rearrangement uses TRBV5-8 and TRBJ2-5, with 10 nucleotides matching TRBD1. Trimming took 3 bases from V and 5 from J; bases not matched to a gene: 4. Per the germline V gene, CDR1 is SGHTS and CDR2 is YDEGEE. This CDR3 has 14 amino acids. Written as DNA, the CDR3 is TGTGCCAGCAGCTACCGGACAGGGGGGGAGACCCAGTACTTC. Protein sequence: CASSYRTGGETQYF.

There are many counts of this clone. The chain employs TRBV7-6 and TRBJ2-2; TRBD2 matches 13 bases. The CDR3 is 18 residues long. The junction had 8 bases not matched to a gene; V was cut back by 5 bases and J by 2 bases. CDR1 SGHVS and CDR2 FNYEAQ come from the germline V gene. The CDR3 sequence is CASSERLAGGINTGELFF. The CDR3 region has the DNA TGTGCCAGCAGCGAAAGACTAGCGGGAGGAATCAACACCGGGGAGCTGTTTTTT.

By share of the sample, this clone is medium-sized. The chain has TRBV5-4 and TRBJ2-2, with D perhaps TRBD1 (6 bases). The V gene's germline CDR1 is SGHNT and CDR2 YYREEE (reference sequence). This CDR3 has 15 residues. V was clipped by 5 bases and J by 0 bases, with 11 bases between them. The DNA for the CDR3 is TGTGCCAGCAGTCCGGACAGCGCGAACACCGGGGAGCTGTTTTTT. It yields the protein CASSPDSANTGELFF.